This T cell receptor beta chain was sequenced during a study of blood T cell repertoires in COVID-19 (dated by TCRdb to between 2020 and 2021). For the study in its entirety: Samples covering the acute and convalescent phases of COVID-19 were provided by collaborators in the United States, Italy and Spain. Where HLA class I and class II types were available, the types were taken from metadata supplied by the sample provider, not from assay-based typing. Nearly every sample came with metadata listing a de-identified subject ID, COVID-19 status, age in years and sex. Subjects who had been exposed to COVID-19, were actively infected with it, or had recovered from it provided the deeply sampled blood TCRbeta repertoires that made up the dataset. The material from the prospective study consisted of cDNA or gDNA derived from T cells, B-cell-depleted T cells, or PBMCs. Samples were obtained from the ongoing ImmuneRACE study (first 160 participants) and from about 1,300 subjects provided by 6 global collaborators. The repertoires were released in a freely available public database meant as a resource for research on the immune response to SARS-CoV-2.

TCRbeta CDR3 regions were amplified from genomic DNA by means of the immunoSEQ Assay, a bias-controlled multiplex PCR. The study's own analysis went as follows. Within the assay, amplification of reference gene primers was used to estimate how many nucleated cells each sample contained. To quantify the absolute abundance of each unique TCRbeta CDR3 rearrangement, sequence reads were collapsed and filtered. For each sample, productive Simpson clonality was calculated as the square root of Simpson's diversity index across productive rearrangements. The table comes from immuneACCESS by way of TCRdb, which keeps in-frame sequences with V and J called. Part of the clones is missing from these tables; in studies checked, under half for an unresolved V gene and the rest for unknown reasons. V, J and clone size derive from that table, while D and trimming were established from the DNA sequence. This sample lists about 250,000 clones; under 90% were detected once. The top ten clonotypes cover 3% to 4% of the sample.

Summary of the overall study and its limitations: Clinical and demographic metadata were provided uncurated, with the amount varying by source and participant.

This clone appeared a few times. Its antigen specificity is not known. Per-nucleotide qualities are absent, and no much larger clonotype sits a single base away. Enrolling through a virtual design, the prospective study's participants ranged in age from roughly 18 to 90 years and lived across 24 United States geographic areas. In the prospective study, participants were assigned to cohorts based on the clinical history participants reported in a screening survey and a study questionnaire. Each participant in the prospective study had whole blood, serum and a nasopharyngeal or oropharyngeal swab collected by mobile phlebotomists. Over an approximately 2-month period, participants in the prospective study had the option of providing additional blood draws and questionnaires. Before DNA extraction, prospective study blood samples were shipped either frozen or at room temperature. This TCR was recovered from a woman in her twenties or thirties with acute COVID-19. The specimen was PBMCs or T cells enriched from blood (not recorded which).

The CDR3 protein sequence reads: CASSDNLRGGQTDTQYF. The sequenced DNA is TGTGCCAGCAGCGACAATTTGCGGGGGGGCCAAACAGATACGCAGTATTTT. Recombination joined TRBV9 with TRBJ2-3; TRBD2 aligns with 9 central bases. Taken from cysteine to phenylalanine, the CDR3 has 17 residues. The read is trimmed to its CDR3 DNA, 51 bases read in frame from base 1. Unmatched junction bases come to 11, with V trimmed by 3 bases and J by 3 bases. Sequences SGDLS (CDR1) and YYNGEE (CDR2) are obtained from the germline V gene.